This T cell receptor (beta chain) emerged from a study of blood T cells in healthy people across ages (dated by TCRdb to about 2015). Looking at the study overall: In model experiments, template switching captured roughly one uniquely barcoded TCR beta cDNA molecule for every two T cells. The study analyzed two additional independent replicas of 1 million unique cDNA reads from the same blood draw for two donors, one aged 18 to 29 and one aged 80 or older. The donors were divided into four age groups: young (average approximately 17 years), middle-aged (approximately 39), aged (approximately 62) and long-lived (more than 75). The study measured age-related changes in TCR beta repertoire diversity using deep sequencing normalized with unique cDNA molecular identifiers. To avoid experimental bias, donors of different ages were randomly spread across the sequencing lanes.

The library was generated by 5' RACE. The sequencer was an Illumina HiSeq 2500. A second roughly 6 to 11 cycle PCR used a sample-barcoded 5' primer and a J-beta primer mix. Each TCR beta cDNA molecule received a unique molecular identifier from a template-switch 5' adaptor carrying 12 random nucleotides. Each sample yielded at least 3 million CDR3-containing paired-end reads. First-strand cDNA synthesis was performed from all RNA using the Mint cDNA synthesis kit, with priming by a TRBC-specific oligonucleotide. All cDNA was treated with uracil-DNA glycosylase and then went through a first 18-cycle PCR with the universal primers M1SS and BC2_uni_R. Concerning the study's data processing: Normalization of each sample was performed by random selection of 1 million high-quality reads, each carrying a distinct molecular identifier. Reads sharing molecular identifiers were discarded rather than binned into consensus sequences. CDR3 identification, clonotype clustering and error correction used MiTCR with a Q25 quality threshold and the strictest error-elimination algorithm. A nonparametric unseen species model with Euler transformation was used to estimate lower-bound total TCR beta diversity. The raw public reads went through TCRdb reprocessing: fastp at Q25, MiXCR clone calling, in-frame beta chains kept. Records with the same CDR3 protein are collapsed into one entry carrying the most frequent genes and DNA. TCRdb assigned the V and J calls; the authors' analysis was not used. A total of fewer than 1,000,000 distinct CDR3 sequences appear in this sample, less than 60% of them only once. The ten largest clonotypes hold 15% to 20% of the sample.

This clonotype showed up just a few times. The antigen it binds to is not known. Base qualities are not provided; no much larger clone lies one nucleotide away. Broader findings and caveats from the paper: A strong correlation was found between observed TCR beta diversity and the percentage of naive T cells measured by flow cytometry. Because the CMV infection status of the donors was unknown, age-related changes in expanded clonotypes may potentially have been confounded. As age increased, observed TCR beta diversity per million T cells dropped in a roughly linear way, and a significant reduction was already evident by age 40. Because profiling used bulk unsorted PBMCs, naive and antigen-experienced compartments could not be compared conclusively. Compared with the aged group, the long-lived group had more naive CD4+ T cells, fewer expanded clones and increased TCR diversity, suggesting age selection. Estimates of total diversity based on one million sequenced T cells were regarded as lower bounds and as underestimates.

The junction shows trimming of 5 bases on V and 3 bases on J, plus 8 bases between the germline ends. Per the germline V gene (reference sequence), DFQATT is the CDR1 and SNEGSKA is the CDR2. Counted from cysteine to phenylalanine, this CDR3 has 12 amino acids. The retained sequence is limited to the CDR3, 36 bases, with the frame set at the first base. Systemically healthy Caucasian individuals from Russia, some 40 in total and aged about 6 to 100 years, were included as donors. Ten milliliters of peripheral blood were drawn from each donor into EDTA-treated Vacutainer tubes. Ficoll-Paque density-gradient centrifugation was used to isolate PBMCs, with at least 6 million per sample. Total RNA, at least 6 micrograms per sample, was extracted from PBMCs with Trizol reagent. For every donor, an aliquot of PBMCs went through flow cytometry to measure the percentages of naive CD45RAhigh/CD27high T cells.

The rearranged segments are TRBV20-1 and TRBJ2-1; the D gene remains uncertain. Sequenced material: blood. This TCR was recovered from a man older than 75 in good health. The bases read TGCAGTGCTTTACCCAGCTACAATGAGCAGTTCTTC. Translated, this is CSALPSYNEQFF.